What follows are 28 T cell receptor beta chains derived from one specimen sequenced in a study of blood T cell repertoires in COVID-19. The protocol was immunoSEQ multiplex PCR, while the TCRdb copy is restricted to in-frame clones and leaves out a portion. Of about 350,000 clones detected, roughly 89% appear once; the ten largest clones hold roughly a tenth. The sequenced material came from peripheral blood. The receptors come from a man aged 25-45 years with COVID-19, enrolled during active disease.

V and J are TRBV3-1 (or the pseudogene TRBV3-2) and TRBJ1-6; D remains ambiguous. The CDR3 length is 16 residues. The V gene lost 0 bases and the J gene lost 5 bases, with 11 bases spanning the gap. The germline V gene has CDR1 LGHDT and CDR2 YNNKEL (reference sequence). CDR3 in amino acids: CASSQDERNDNSPLHF. In nucleotides, the CDR3 is TGTGCCAGCAGCCAAGATGAGCGGAATGATAATTCACCCCTCCACTTT.

The rearrangement joins TRBV27 to TRBJ2-7; D call uncertain. Germline V gives CDR1 MNHEY, CDR2 SMNVEV (reference sequence). There are 14 residues in the CDR3. Trimming shortened V by 3 bases and J by 0 bases, and 9 bases separated the two germline ends. CDR3 residues: CASSFNSNSYEQYF. DNA for the CDR3: TGTGCCAGCAGTTTCAATAGCAACTCCTACGAGCAGTACTTC.

V usage is TRBV11-1 and J usage is TRBJ2-1; D unclear. This CDR3 is built from 14 residues. The V gene lost 2 bases and the J gene lost 4 bases, with 9 bases spanning the gap. Germline values: CDR1 SGHAT, CDR2 FQDESV (reference sequence). CDR3 region: CASSLSPSYNEQFF. In DNA, the CDR3 is TGTGCCAGCAGCTTATCCCCCTCGTACAATGAGCAGTTCTTC.

The chain joins TRBV19 to TRBJ2-7, with 11 bases fitting TRBD1. V was clipped by 5 bases and J by 6 bases; unmatched bases: 12. The CDR3 is 16 amino acids. CDR1 and CDR2 (germline): LNHDA, SQIVND (reference sequence). The CDR3 bases are TGTGCCAGTAGTGTGCTTGGACAGGGGGCGTCGTCCGAGCAGTACTTC. This encodes CASSVLGQGASSEQYF.

This clone appeared once. The V and J genes are TRBV9 and TRBJ2-3, with D tentatively TRBD2 (6 bases). Trimming took off 6 bases at V and 0 bases at J, with 17 bases between the two ends. The CDR3 has 16 amino acids. CDR1 and CDR2 (germline): SGDLS, YYNGEE. The CDR3 sequence: CASTANTGTSTDTQYF. CDR3 DNA: TGTGCCAGCACCGCGAATACCGGGACTAGCACAGATACGCAGTATTTT.

The chain carries TRBV28 and TRBJ2-4; the D gene is possibly TRBD1 (5 bases). CDR1 is MDHEN and CDR2 is SYDVKM in the germline V gene. V was shortened by 7 bases and J by 7 bases, with 8 bases between the two germline ends. This CDR3 contains 11 residues. The CDR3 DNA follows: TGTGCCAGCATGGGGCGGAACATTCAGTACTTC. Protein: CASMGRNIQYF.

This clone was counted between two and nine times. V and J are TRBV7-3 and TRBJ2-6; 12 nucleotides align to TRBD1. V lost 1 base and J lost 1; bases outside the gene matches: 2. The CDR3 length is 18 residues. Germline assignment: CDR1 SGHTA and CDR2 FQGTGA. The CDR3 DNA follows: TGTGCCAGCAGCTTAATGGGACAGGGGGCGTCTGGGGCCAACGTCCTGACTTTC. Amino acids: CASSLMGQGASGANVLTF.

The V and J genes are TRBV19 and TRBJ1-2, with TRBD1 identical over 12 bases. The CDR3 covers 16 residues. CDR1 is LNHDA and CDR2 is SQIVND in the germline V gene (reference sequence). After removal of 10 bases from V and 4 bases from J, the junction contained 13 bases not matched to a gene. The CDR3 sequence is CAINRDRGPFGYGYTF. DNA for the CDR3: TGTGCCATTAATCGGGACAGGGGGCCTTTTGGCTATGGCTACACCTTC.

The gene calls are TRBV6-6 and TRBJ2-7; 8 bases align to TRBD1. Germline V gives CDR1 MNHNY, CDR2 SVGAGI (reference sequence). Trimming took 2 bases from V and 3 from J; bases not matched to a gene: 6. The CDR3 has 15 residues. Here the CDR3 DNA reads TGTGCCAGCAGTTACGGACAGGGCCCCCTCTACGAGCAGTACTTC. This encodes CASSYGQGPLYEQYF.

This chain uses TRBV13 with TRBJ2-5, with TRBD1 matching 10 bases. This CDR3 region has 14 residues. CDR1 and CDR2 from the germline V gene are PRHDT and FYEKMQ (reference sequence). V lost 5 bases and J lost 4; bases outside the gene matches: 4. In nucleotides, the CDR3 is TGTGCCAGCAGCCCCGGGACAGGGGTAGAGACCCAGTACTTC. Protein: CASSPGTGVETQYF.

As for this clone: At one of its ends the junction is not consistent with the germline gene, which may arise from a read error. V and J are TRBV7-9 and TRBJ1-1, with TRBD1 as a possible D gene (6 bases). CDR1 and CDR2 from the germline V gene are SEHNR and FQNEAQ (reference sequence). The CDR3 contains 13 residues. The CDR3 protein is CASSRQENTGAFF. CDR3 DNA: TGTGCCAGCAGCCGACAGGAGAACACTGGAGCTTTCTTT.

This chain joins TRBV7-6 and TRBJ2-7; 7 bases agree with TRBD1. J lost 5 bases, V lost 4 bases, and 11 bases had no gene match. This CDR3 has 15 amino acids. CDR1 is SGHVS and CDR2 is FNYEAQ in the germline V gene. The CDR3 protein is CASSSEPGQFHEQYF. For the CDR3, the DNA is TGTGCCAGCAGCTCCGAGCCGGGACAGTTCCACGAGCAGTACTTC.

V gene TRBV6-5 combines with J gene TRBJ2-7; 11 bases line up with TRBD2. The ends lost 5 bases at V and 3 bases at J; junction bases unmatched: 3. Per germline, CDR1 MNHEY and CDR2 SVGAGI. This CDR3 contains 14 residues. The chain's CDR3 is CASSPLAGDYEQYF. The CDR3 nucleotides read TGTGCCAGCAGTCCACTAGCGGGGGACTACGAGCAGTACTTC.

The chain recombines TRBV6-5 with TRBJ2-7; TRBD2 might be the D (7 bases). Germline V gives CDR1 MNHEY, CDR2 SVGAGI. Trimming shortened V by 2 bases and J by 1 base, and 12 bases separated the two germline ends. The CDR3 totals 15 residues. The chain's CDR3 is CASSYMRGGSYEQYF. The CDR3 region has the DNA TGTGCCAGCAGTTACATGAGGGGGGGATCCTACGAGCAGTACTTC.

V usage is TRBV28 and J usage is TRBJ2-1, with TRBD1 identical over 9 bases. V shed 1 base and J 5 bases; nucleotides not matched to a gene: 6. CDR1 is MDHEN and CDR2 is SYDVKM in the germline V gene. The CDR3 runs to 16 residues. CDR3 sequence reads: CASSLYGTGRNNEQFF. The CDR3 DNA sequence: TGTGCCAGCAGTTTATATGGGACAGGGAGGAACAATGAGCAGTTCTTC.

This clone was counted between two and nine times. The chain joins TRBV9 to TRBJ2-7; no reliable D call. From germline, CDR1 is SGDLS and CDR2 YYNGEE. The CDR3 has 14 amino acids. The ends were cut back, 0 bases at V and 5 bases at J, with 12 bases in the middle. The CDR3 DNA is TGTGCCAGCAGCGTAGTTCCGGGTCCCCACGAGCAGTACTTC. This gives the protein CASSVVPGPHEQYF. Filled out from reference TRBV9 and TRBJ2-7, the complete variable domain reads DSGVTQTPKHLITATGQRVTLRCSPRSGDLSVYWYQQSLDQGLQFLIQYYNGEERAKGNILERFSAQQFPDLHSELNLSSLELGDSALYFCASSVVPGPHEQYFGPGTRLTVT.

The chain couples TRBV14 to TRBJ2-3; TRBD2 aligns across 7 bases. V lost 1 base, J lost 3 bases, and 10 bases stayed unmatched. Germline assignment: CDR1 SGHDN and CDR2 FVKESK. The CDR3 is 17 residues long. CDR3 amino acids: CASSQVSFAGVTDTQYF. The CDR3 DNA reads as TGTGCCAGCAGCCAAGTATCCTTTGCGGGGGTAACAGATACGCAGTATTTT. Full variable domain (rest looked up from reference TRBV14 and TRBJ2-3): EAGVTQFPSHSVIEKGQTVTLRCDPISGHDNLYWYRRVMGKEIKFLLHFVKESKQDESGMPNNRFLAERTGGTYSTLKVQPAELEDSGVYFCASSQVSFAGVTDTQYFGPGTRLTVL.

J is TRBJ2-2 and V is TRBV30, with D perhaps matching TRBD2 (5 bases). The CDR3 totals 13 residues. Deletions cut 3 bases from V and 10 bases from J, with 15 bases between. Germline CDR1 GTSNPN, CDR2 SVGIG (reference sequence). The CDR3 region has the DNA TGTGCCTGGAGACGGGAAATTCAGACGGAGCTGTTTTTT. Amino acids: CAWRREIQTELFF.

The V call is TRBV11-2, the J call TRBJ1-1, with a tentative D call TRBD1 (5 bases). From germline, CDR1 is SGHAT and CDR2 FQNNGV. The V and J ends lost 5 bases and 0 bases respectively, with 10 bases between them. The CDR3 spans 14 residues. In DNA form, the CDR3 reads TGTGCCAGCAGCGTCAGGGATTTGAACACTGAAGCTTTCTTT. Amino acids: CASSVRDLNTEAFF. The full variable domain, with the rest looked up from reference TRBV11-2 and TRBJ1-1, is EAGVAQSPRYKIIEKRQSVAFWCNPISGHATLYWYQQILGQGPKLLIQFQNNGVVDDSQLPKDRFSAERLKGVDSTLKIQPAKLEDSAVYLCASSVRDLNTEAFFGQGTRLTVV.

This clone occurred once. This sequence joins TRBV28 and TRBJ1-1, with D perhaps TRBD1 (5 bases). The CDR3 sequence is 12 residues long. The V end was cut by 6 bases, the J end by 4 bases, with 9 bases between. Germline assignment: CDR1 MDHEN and CDR2 SYDVKM. The CDR3 sequence is CASRLGLTEAFF. CDR3 sequence (DNA): TGTGCCAGCAGACTGGGACTCACTGAAGCTTTCTTT. The full variable domain, its missing parts supplied by reference TRBV28 and TRBJ1-1, is DVKVTQSSRYLVKRTGEKVFLECVQDMDHENMFWYRQDPGLGLRLIYFSYDVKMKEKGDIPEGYSVSREKKERFSLILESASTNQTSMYLCASRLGLTEAFFGQGTRLTVV.

This clone was counted once. This chain connects TRBV7-6 to TRBJ2-2; 12 bases align to TRBD2. Germline CDR1 reads SGHVS; CDR2 reads FNYEAQ. V lost 5 bases and J lost 5; bases outside the gene matches: 6. The CDR3 loop spans 16 amino acids. CDR3 coding DNA: TGTGCCAGCAGCAACGGACTAGCGGGGCGAACCGGGGAGCTGTTTTTT. Translated, it gives CASSNGLAGRTGELFF.

The chain carries TRBV27 and TRBJ2-7, with TRBD1 identical over 8 bases. This CDR3 is built from 16 residues. Unmatched junction bases numbered 10, after V lost 5 bases and J lost 1 base. Germline loops: CDR1 MNHEY, CDR2 SMNVEV (reference sequence). The chain's CDR3 is CASSKKTDRVSYEQYF. CDR3 nucleotide sequence: TGTGCCAGCAGTAAAAAAACGGACAGGGTGTCCTACGAGCAGTACTTC.

This clone was detected a few times. The rearrangement links TRBV27 to TRBJ1-1, with D perhaps matching TRBD1 (6 bases). Germline V gene sequence: CDR1 MNHEY, CDR2 SMNVEV (reference sequence). The CDR3 runs to 13 residues. Trimming left V 6 bases short and J 5 bases short, with 13 bases between. CDR3 residues: CASRLAGATEAFF. The DNA of the CDR3 is TGTGCCAGCAGGTTAGCGGGGGCTACTGAAGCTTTCTTT.

The V call is TRBV4-1, the J call TRBJ2-3; 12 bases are a match to TRBD2. From germline, CDR1 is MGHRA and CDR2 YSYEKL. The CDR3 has 17 residues. After removal of 0 bases from V and 6 bases from J, the junction contained 7 bases not matched to a gene. Here the CDR3 DNA reads TGCGCCAGCAGCCAAGATTACACTAGCGGGGGGACGGATACGCAGTATTTT. It yields the protein CASSQDYTSGGTDTQYF.

The rearrangement links TRBV6-2 or TRBV6-3 to TRBJ2-1, with 9 bases fitting TRBD1. There are 18 residues in the CDR3. J was trimmed by 6 bases and V by 1 base; bases with no gene match: 13. Germline loops: CDR1 MNHEY, CDR2 SVGEGT. The CDR3 sequence is CASSYLITGGLSSNEQFF. The DNA of the CDR3 is TGTGCCAGCAGTTACTTAATCACAGGGGGCCTGTCTAGCAATGAGCAGTTCTTC.

CDR3 in DNA: TGTGCCAGCAGCTTAGTCCCCAGGGGGCACACTGAAGCTTTCTTT. Translation gives CASSLVPRGHTEAFF. The chain employs TRBV7-2 and TRBJ1-1; 8 nucleotides line up with TRBD1. Unmatched junction bases numbered 4, after V lost 1 base and J lost 3 bases. The CDR3 extends over 15 amino acids. From germline, CDR1 is SGHTA and CDR2 FQGNSA. Looking up the rest from reference TRBV7-2 and TRBJ1-1 gives the full variable domain: GAGVSQSPSNKVTEKGKDVELRCDPISGHTALYWYRQSLGQGLEFLIYFQGNSAPDKSGLPSDRFSAERTGGSVSTLTIQRTQQEDSAVYLCASSLVPRGHTEAFFGQGTRLTVV.

This chain links TRBV9 with TRBJ2-5, with no clear D. CDR3 size: 14 residues. Germline assignment: CDR1 SGDLS and CDR2 YYNGEE. Trimming took off 0 bases at V and 2 bases at J, with 8 bases between the two ends. The DNA for the CDR3 is TGTGCCAGCAGCGTAGCCGCAGTACAAGAGACCCAGTACTTC. As protein: CASSVAAVQETQYF.

The CDR3 DNA sequence: TGTGCCAGCAGCCTTCTTTCGTACGAGCAGTACTTC. Amino acids: CASSLLSYEQYF. V usage is TRBV14 and J usage is TRBJ2-7; D unresolved. CDR1 and CDR2 from the germline V gene are SGHDN and FVKESK. CDR3 length: 12 amino acids. Deletions cut 4 bases from V and 4 bases from J, with 8 bases between.